The 24 T cell receptor beta chains in this list originate from one sample, sequenced in a study of low-dose radiotherapy and immunotherapy resistance in tumors. Primers used for first-strand cDNA, a TRAV- and TRBV-specific set, covered both alpha and beta chains. TCRs were put through roughly 20 PCR cycles of amplification with Phusion. A constant-region primer and the V-primer adapter served as the primer pair. MiXCR, run by TCRdb on the reads, gives a single entry per CDR3 protein. The sample contains nearly 60,000 distinct CDR3 sequences, about 23% of which appear only once. Time point meaning: after trial treatment. Stated treatment: LDRT plus nivolumab, ipilimumab, low-dose cyclophosphamide and aspirin (RACIN trial). Sequencing was performed on PBMCs, taken after low-dose radiotherapy plus immunotherapy. The source is a male donor with prostate cancer.

This clonotype was observed a handful of times. The rearrangement joins TRBV30 to TRBJ2-7; no reliable D call. Germline assignment: CDR1 GTSNPN and CDR2 SVGIG (reference sequence). The CDR3 consists of 11 residues. Trimming stripped 4 bases from V and 2 bases from J, with 6 bases between. CDR3 DNA: TGTGCCTGGAAGACTGCCTACGAGCAGTACTTC. This codes for CAWKTAYEQYF.

This clonotype appeared many times. The genes are TRBV15 and TRBJ2-1; 11 bases fit TRBD2. V trimming: 4 bases; J trimming: 9 bases; junction bases outside the gene matches: 11. The CDR3 has 16 amino acids. The germline gives CDR1 LNHNV, CDR2 YYDKDF (reference sequence). This CDR3 is CATSKPGLAEGGEQFF. The CDR3 DNA sequence: TGTGCCACCAGCAAACCGGGACTAGCGGAGGGGGGTGAGCAGTTCTTC.

The V and J genes are TRBV20-1 and TRBJ2-7; 14 nucleotides align to TRBD2. The CDR3 runs 16 residues. Germline lookup yields CDR1 DFQATT and CDR2 SNEGSKA (reference sequence). The V gene end was trimmed by 6 bases and the J gene end by 2 bases; junction bases not matched to a gene: 9. The CDR3 here is CSASTLTSGGAYEQYF. For the CDR3, the DNA is TGCAGTGCATCAACCCTGACTAGCGGGGGGGCCTACGAGCAGTACTTC.

This clonotype was counted many times. The V and J genes are TRBV6-6 and TRBJ2-5, with D tentatively TRBD1 or TRBD2 (5 bases each). There are 17 residues in the CDR3. Germline CDR1 is MNHNY and CDR2 is SVGAGI (reference sequence). Deletions cut 0 bases from V and 0 bases from J, with 14 bases between. CDR3 sequence (DNA): TGTGCCAGCAGTTACTCAATCCCGGGGACGAACCAAGAGACCCAGTACTTC. As protein: CASSYSIPGTNQETQYF.

Details on this clonotype: This likely traces to a read error, being one base from a far larger clone. The chain has TRBV4-2 and TRBJ2-1; no firm D call. The CDR3 extends over 14 amino acids. CDR1 is LGHNA and CDR2 is YNFKEQ in the germline V gene. V lost 0 bases to trimming and J lost 13 bases, with 16 bases between them. The CDR3 is CASSQDPLQETQFF. The DNA of the CDR3 is TGTGCCAGCAGCCAAGATCCGCTCCAAGAGACCCAGTTCTTC.

This clonotype came up a few times. This chain uses TRBV12-3 or TRBV12-4 with TRBJ2-6; maybe TRBD1 (6 bases). V gave up 0 bases and J gave up 0 bases, with 15 bases separating them. CDR3 length: 19 residues. The DNA of the CDR3 is TGTGCCAGCAGTTTAGCGGTCGGCCAGGGGCGCTCTGGGGCCAACGTCCTGACTTTC. Translated: CASSLAVGQGRSGANVLTF.

This clonotype has at least ten counts. This sequence joins TRBV9 and TRBJ2-1, with D possibly being TRBD1 (6 bases). V shed 4 bases and J shed 4 bases, with 15 bases lying between them. There are 15 residues in the CDR3. CDR1 is SGDLS, CDR2 YYNGEE, per germline. The CDR3 is CASSPSGQPYNEQFF. The CDR3 DNA reads TGTGCCAGCAGCCCTTCGGGACAACCTTACAATGAGCAGTTCTTC.

This CDR3 is CASTGSQSSYNEQFF. As DNA, the CDR3 is TGTGCCAGCACCGGGTCGCAAAGCTCCTACAATGAGCAGTTCTTC. This chain uses TRBV28 with TRBJ2-1; D is undetermined. Germline V gene data show CDR1 as MDHEN and CDR2 as SYDVKM. The ends were cut back, 7 bases at V and 0 bases at J, with 13 bases in the middle. CDR3 length: 15 residues.

There are many counts of this clonotype. The chain uses TRBV4-1 and TRBJ2-5; TRBD1 matches at 7 bases. CDR3 length equals 12 residues. The V segment lost 3 bases and the J segment 14 bases; nucleotides outside the gene matches: 9. Per the germline V gene, CDR1 is MGHRA and CDR2 is YSYEKL. The CDR3 DNA is TGCGCCAGCAGCCACGCCGGGACAGTCATCTACTTC. Amino acid sequence: CASSHAGTVIYF.

The genes are TRBV7-8 and TRBJ2-1; D might be TRBD2 (7 bases). The germline V gene has CDR1 SGHVS and CDR2 FQNEAQ. Trimming shortened V by 5 bases and J by 3 bases, and 17 bases separated the two germline ends. CDR3 length: 16 amino acids. The CDR3 DNA reads as TGTGCCAGCAGCCCAAGGAGGGGGGGGGGCTACAATGAGCAGTTCTTC. Amino acids: CASSPRRGGGYNEQFF.

This sequence joins TRBV4-3 and TRBJ2-7; TRBD1 aligns across 7 bases. V lost 5 bases and J lost 3; bases outside the gene matches: 7. Germline lookup yields CDR1 LGHNA and CDR2 YSLEER. CDR3 length equals 14 residues. CDR3 loop: CASSSRQGSYEQYF. The CDR3 nucleotides read TGCGCCAGCAGCTCCAGACAGGGCAGCTACGAGCAGTACTTC.

This clonotype was detected many times. The CDR3 reads CSVQRGGRTEAFF. In DNA, the CDR3 is TGCAGCGTCCAGCGGGGGGGAAGGACTGAAGCTTTCTTT. The gene calls are TRBV29-1 and TRBJ1-1; TRBD1 is a possible D gene (5 bases). CDR1 is SQVTM, CDR2 ANQGSEA, per germline. The CDR3 runs to 13 residues. V was shortened by 6 bases and J by 5 bases, with 16 bases between the two germline ends. Complete variable domain (other parts from reference TRBV29-1 and TRBJ1-1): SAVISQKPSRDICQRGTSLTIQCQVDSQVTMMFWYRQQPGQSLTLIATANQGSEATYESGFVIDKFPISRPNLTFSTLTVSNMSPEDSSIYLCSVQRGGRTEAFFGQGTRLTVV.

The J gene is TRBJ2-7, the V gene TRBV6-5, with 8 bases lining up with TRBD1. The trim removed 6 bases at V and 2 bases at J, leaving 3 bases unmatched. This CDR3 comprises 13 residues. CDR1 is MNHEY, CDR2 SVGAGI, per germline. CDR3 coding DNA: TGTGCCAGCAGCGGACAGGGTACCTACGAGCAGTACTTC. Protein: CASSGQGTYEQYF.

This clonotype has ten or more counts. The rearrangement links TRBV9 to TRBJ1-2, with D perhaps TRBD1 (6 bases). Trimming left V 3 bases short and J 4 bases short, with 13 bases between. The CDR3 consists of 14 residues. Germline V gene sequence: CDR1 SGDLS, CDR2 YYNGEE. CDR3 region: CASSGGRGFYGYTF. The CDR3 region has the DNA TGTGCCAGCAGCGGAGGGAGGGGGTTCTATGGCTACACCTTC.

This clonotype has ten or more counts. The chain is built from TRBV27 and TRBJ1-1; 9 bases map to TRBD1. The CDR3 length is 18 residues. V lost 6 bases and J lost 4; bases outside the gene matches: 18. Germline assignment: CDR1 MNHEY and CDR2 SMNVEV (reference sequence). The DNA for the CDR3 is TGTGCCAGCAGCCGGAAACTACAGACAGGGGGTCTTTCCACTGAAGCTTTCTTT. Translation gives CASSRKLQTGGLSTEAFF.

This clonotype has ten or more counts. The V and J genes are TRBV3-1 and TRBJ2-1; 9 nucleotides line up with TRBD2. CDR1 is LGHDT, CDR2 YNNKEL, per germline (reference sequence). CDR3 length equals 15 residues. The junction had 7 bases not matched to a gene; V was cut back by 1 base and J by 9 bases. Here the CDR3 DNA reads TGTGCCAGCAGCCAAGTTGCGGGAGGGCCCGGTGAGCAGTTCTTC. This sequence encodes CASSQVAGGPGEQFF.

This clonotype has at least ten counts. The J gene is TRBJ2-7, the V gene TRBV29-1, with D hard to call. CDR3 size: 12 residues. Between the trimmed V and J ends, which lost 1 base and 4 bases, there was a span of 8 bases. Germline CDR1 is SQVTM and CDR2 is ANQGSEA. Here the CDR3 reads CSVEVVAYEQYF. The DNA for the CDR3 is TGCAGCGTTGAAGTAGTTGCTTACGAGCAGTACTTC.

The chain links TRBV5-1 to TRBJ2-2, with D maybe TRBD2 (5 bases). Germline-derived CDR1 and CDR2 are SGHRS and YFSETQ. The length of the CDR3 is 15 residues. The germline V and J ends were trimmed by 7 bases and 2 bases, with 15 bases remaining between them. DNA of the CDR3: TGCGCCAGCGCCGTCGAGGGAAGAAACACCGGGGAGCTGTTTTTT. Its protein product is CASAVEGRNTGELFF.

The CDR3 bases are TGCGCCAGCAGCCAAGATCCGAGCGGGGGTTTGATCAATGAGCAGTTCTTC. Translated, it gives CASSQDPSGGLINEQFF. V and J are TRBV4-3 and TRBJ2-1; 8 positions match TRBD2. Germline CDR1 LGHNA, CDR2 YSLEER. This CDR3 has 17 amino acids. V shed 0 bases, J shed 6 bases, and the junction held 10 bases outside the gene matches.

In this sample, this clonotype turned up many times. The chain links TRBV27 to TRBJ1-6, with 11 nucleotides matching TRBD1. The V gene end was trimmed by 4 bases and the J gene end by 10 bases; junction bases not matched to a gene: 6. CDR1 and CDR2 (germline): MNHEY, SMNVEV (reference sequence). CDR3 length: 15 residues. The CDR3 spells CASSSRTGGVSPLHF. DNA of the CDR3: TGTGCCAGCAGTTCCCGGACAGGGGGCGTGTCACCCCTCCACTTT.

Remarks on this clonotype: A far larger clone is only one base removed, so a read error is likely. The V call is TRBV14, the J call TRBJ2-1; unclear D gene. V lost 6 bases to trimming and J lost 10 bases, with 19 bases between them. Looked up from germline, CDR1 is SGHDN and CDR2 is FVKESK. The CDR3 runs to 14 residues. CDR3 sequence: CASSLRLGTYEQFF. CDR3 DNA sequence: TGTGCCAGCAGTCTCAGACTGGGAACCTACGAGCAGTTCTTC.

The chain employs TRBV28 and TRBJ1-2; maybe TRBD1 (5 bases). The CDR3 totals 17 residues. V was pared by 8 bases and J by 1 base, with 23 bases between. The germline CDR1 and CDR2 sequences are MDHEN and SYDVKM. The CDR3 loop is CASRSGGGSIGNYGYTF. The CDR3 nucleotides are TGTGCCAGCCGAAGCGGGGGGGGATCGATAGGTAACTATGGCTACACCTTC.

The table lists this clonotype with many counts. J is TRBJ2-1 and V is TRBV12-3 or TRBV12-4, with D maybe TRBD2 (6 bases). V was trimmed by 3 bases and J by 4 bases, leaving 16 bases between them. CDR3 length equals 16 residues. The CDR3 coding sequence is TGTGCCAGCAGTTTCTCACCCTCCGGGACTTACAATGAGCAGTTCTTC. It specifies CASSFSPSGTYNEQFF.

The gene calls are TRBV10-3 and TRBJ2-1; 14 nucleotides agree with TRBD2. This CDR3 has 14 amino acids. The V and J ends lost 5 bases and 10 bases, in that order; junction bases with no gene match: 4. Germline lookup yields CDR1 ENHRY and CDR2 SYGVKD. CDR3 sequence: CAISKGLAGDEQFF. The DNA of the CDR3 is TGTGCCATCAGTAAGGGACTAGCGGGAGACGAGCAGTTCTTC.